These T cell receptor beta chains were read from a single sample in a study of beta chain features in type 1 diabetes. Sequencing was performed with immunoSEQ multiplex PCR; in TCRdb, only in-frame clones are kept and a portion is missing. The sample consists of approximately 730,000 clones, over 10% of them appearing once. Sample: naive CD4+ T cells from blood. The receptors stem from a man aged 18 to 30 with type 1 diabetes. Both conserved end residues are part of each CDR3. Each record gives: V gene, J gene, D gene, clone size, CDR3 protein, CDR3 DNA. D genes are given only for firm matches. Size is omitted from some rows. Given values are once, few, many or a class for expanded clones.

TRBV19	TRBJ2-1	TRBD2	few	CASSTVGGAEQFF	TGTGCCAGTAGCACTGTCGGGGGGGCTGAGCAGTTCTTC
TRBV7-9	TRBJ2-1	-	-	CASSSPLHASSYNEQFF	TGTGCCAGCAGCTCCCCCTTACACGCAAGCTCCTACAATGAGCAGTTCTTC
TRBV27	TRBJ2-5	-	few	CASSPLGGVQETQYF	TGTGCCAGCAGTCCCCTGGGCGGGGTCCAAGAGACCCAGTACTTC
TRBV5-4	TRBJ1-5	TRBD1	-	CASSQDRGPDQPQHF	TGTGCCAGCAGCCAGGACAGGGGGCCCGATCAGCCCCAGCATTTT
TRBV30	TRBJ1-6	-	many	CAWSPAARPLHF	TGTGCCTGGAGTCCGGCCGCACGACCCCTCCACTTT
TRBV28	TRBJ2-1	-	few	CASSSGLLSSYNEQFF	TGTGCCAGCAGTTCGGGACTCCTCTCCTCCTACAATGAGCAGTTCTTC
TRBV10-3	TRBJ1-6	TRBD1	-	CAISADRVHSPLHF	TGTGCCATCAGTGCGGACAGGGTGCATTCACCCCTCCACTTT
TRBV5-1	TRBJ2-2	-	-	CASSLGQNTGELFF	TGCGCCAGCAGCTTGGGCCAGAACACCGGGGAGCTGTTTTTT
TRBV19	TRBJ2-7	-	few	CASTPEGFGNHEQYF	TGTGCCAGTACCCCCGAGGGTTTCGGGAATCACGAGCAGTACTTC
TRBV13	TRBJ2-1	TRBD1	few	CASSFRDSRYNEQFF	TGTGCCAGCAGCTTCAGGGACAGCCGATACAATGAGCAGTTCTTC